This entry concerns a single T cell receptor (beta chain). The data stem from a study of cytomegalovirus exposure and HLA in healthy donors. Study background: The 120 or so validation repertoires, a later analysis reported, used the same platform as the 666 first-cohort repertoires.

Trimming removed 4 bases from V and 8 bases from J, with 12 bases in between. CDR1 and CDR2 (germline): MNHNY, SVGAGI (reference sequence). The CDR3 has 13 residues. TCRdb keeps only in-frame clones here, not all; method: immunoSEQ multiplex PCR. The data contain around 300,000 clones, 70% to 90% of them singletons. The source is a young man in good health and CMV-seronegative. The rearrangement links TRBV6-6 to TRBJ1-3; unclear D gene. Sequencing was performed on PBMCs. The CDR3 region has the DNA TGTGCCAGCAGTTCCCCGCCAGGTGACACCATATATTTT. This translates into CASSSPPGDTIYF.